The rows below give T cell receptor beta chains drawn from one sample of a study of T cell responses to AZD1222 COVID-19 vaccine. Clones were sequenced by immunoSEQ multiplex PCR, and TCRdb holds only the in-frame ones, with some missing. The table includes roughly 160,000 clones, about nine tenths detected once. This specimen was peripheral blood, taken on day 0 of AZD1222 vaccination. The receptors were sampled from an adult in good health. CDR3s include the opening cysteine and the closing phenylalanine or tryptophan. The D gene is left open where the match is weak. Some rows have no size entry. The others give once, few or many, or a class for an expanded clone.

v_call: TRBV27; j_call: TRBJ2-7; clone_size: NA; d_call: NA; cdr3_nt: TGTGCCAGCAGCGTATTGGGGGGTACCCCCTACGAGCAGTACTTC; cdr3_aa: CASSVLGGTPYEQYF
v_call: TRBV7-7; j_call: TRBJ2-5; clone_size: NA; d_call: TRBD2; cdr3_nt: TGTGCTAGCAGCTTATTGGGGGGGGGTCAAGAGACCCAGTACTTC; cdr3_aa: CASSLLGGGQETQYF
v_call: TRBV9; j_call: TRBJ2-3; clone_size: NA; d_call: TRBD2; cdr3_nt: TGTGCCAGCAGCGTAGCTTCTGGCGGGGGGTCCCTCGATACGCAGTATTTT; cdr3_aa: CASSVASGGGSLDTQYF
v_call: TRBV3-1/TRBV3-2; j_call: TRBJ2-7; clone_size: NA; d_call: NA; cdr3_nt: TGTGCCAGCAGCCCCATGGGGAACGCCGAGCAGTACTTC; cdr3_aa: CASSPMGNAEQYF
v_call: TRBV27; j_call: TRBJ2-7; clone_size: NA; d_call: TRBD1; cdr3_nt: TGTGCCAGCAGTTTATCTTGGGACAGAGACTACGAGCAGTACTTC; cdr3_aa: CASSLSWDRDYEQYF
v_call: TRBV5-4; j_call: TRBJ1-1; clone_size: NA; d_call: NA; cdr3_nt: TGTGCCAGCAGCCCTGGTGTTTTACAGGCGGACACTGAAGCTTTCTTT; cdr3_aa: CASSPGVLQADTEAFF
v_call: TRBV19; j_call: TRBJ2-2; clone_size: NA; d_call: NA; cdr3_nt: TGTGCCAGTACCTACACCGGGGAGCTGTTTTTT; cdr3_aa: CASTYTGELFF
v_call: TRBV19; j_call: TRBJ2-1; clone_size: NA; d_call: TRBD1; cdr3_nt: TGTGCCAGTAGCCCGACAGGGAATGAGCAGTTCTTC; cdr3_aa: CASSPTGNEQFF
v_call: TRBV14; j_call: TRBJ2-1; clone_size: NA; d_call: NA; cdr3_nt: TGTGCCAGCAGCCACCGTCTCGGTGGGCGGAAACTCGACAATGAGCAGTTCTTC; cdr3_aa: CASSHRLGGRKLDNEQFF
v_call: TRBV28; j_call: TRBJ1-1; clone_size: NA; d_call: NA; cdr3_nt: TGTGCCAGCAGTTTAAGCCCCCGCGGGACTGAAGCTTTCTTT; cdr3_aa: CASSLSPRGTEAFF
v_call: TRBV5-1; j_call: TRBJ1-2; clone_size: NA; d_call: TRBD1; cdr3_nt: TGCGCCAGCAGCTTGGACCAGACAGGGCCCTATGGCTACACCTTC; cdr3_aa: CASSLDQTGPYGYTF
v_call: TRBV24-1; j_call: TRBJ1-5; clone_size: NA; d_call: TRBD1; cdr3_nt: TGTGCCACCAGTGATGGACAGGGGAAGATCGAAAGCAATCAGCCCCAGCATTTT; cdr3_aa: CATSDGQGKIESNQPQHF
v_call: TRBV6-2/TRBV6-3; j_call: TRBJ2-7; clone_size: NA; d_call: NA; cdr3_nt: TGTGCCAGCAGTTACTCGTGGTTCGACGAGCAGTACTTC; cdr3_aa: CASSYSWFDEQYF
v_call: TRBV19; j_call: TRBJ1-1; clone_size: NA; d_call: TRBD1; cdr3_nt: TGTGCCAGTAGTACAATTACCGGACAGGGGGTGCGGACTGAAGCTTTCTTT; cdr3_aa: CASSTITGQGVRTEAFF
v_call: TRBV7-2; j_call: TRBJ2-1; clone_size: NA; d_call: TRBD1; cdr3_nt: TGTGCCAGCAGCTTAGGGACAGGGAAGAATGAGCAGTTCTTC; cdr3_aa: CASSLGTGKNEQFF
v_call: TRBV4-3; j_call: TRBJ1-2; clone_size: NA; d_call: NA; cdr3_nt: TGCGCTTCCACGGAGACCACCTTTAACTATGGCTACACCTTC; cdr3_aa: CASTETTFNYGYTF
v_call: TRBV29-1; j_call: TRBJ2-1; clone_size: NA; d_call: TRBD1; cdr3_nt: TGCAGCGTTGGCCTTTCCGGGACAGGAAACAATGAGCAGTTCTTC; cdr3_aa: CSVGLSGTGNNEQFF
v_call: TRBV5-1; j_call: TRBJ2-7; clone_size: NA; d_call: NA; cdr3_nt: TGCGCCAGCAGCGACCAGGGGTTGTACGAGCAGTACTTC; cdr3_aa: CASSDQGLYEQYF
v_call: TRBV7-2; j_call: TRBJ1-6; clone_size: NA; d_call: NA; cdr3_nt: TGTGCCAGCAGCTTAGGTAGAGACTCACCCCTCCACTTT; cdr3_aa: CASSLGRDSPLHF
v_call: TRBV7-2; j_call: TRBJ2-7; clone_size: NA; d_call: NA; cdr3_nt: TGTGCCAGCAGCTTAGGTGGACTCGGTACCTACGAGCAGTACTTC; cdr3_aa: CASSLGGLGTYEQYF
v_call: TRBV7-2; j_call: TRBJ2-7; clone_size: NA; d_call: TRBD1; cdr3_nt: TGTGCCAGCAGTTACACCGGGACAGGGGTATACGAGCAGTACTTC; cdr3_aa: CASSYTGTGVYEQYF
v_call: TRBV18; j_call: TRBJ1-6; clone_size: NA; d_call: NA; cdr3_nt: TGTGCCAGCTCACCGGTCGGAAGGGGTGATAATTCACCCCTCCACTTT; cdr3_aa: CASSPVGRGDNSPLHF
v_call: TRBV28; j_call: TRBJ2-7; clone_size: once; d_call: NA; cdr3_nt: TGTGCCAGCAGTTTTATATCCTACTGGGGAGAAGTTCGTATAGAGCAGTACTTC; cdr3_aa: CASSFISYWGEVRIEQYF
v_call: TRBV6-2/TRBV6-3; j_call: TRBJ1-2; clone_size: NA; d_call: NA; cdr3_nt: TGTGCCAGCAGTTACTCGGTGTCCAAGGTATATGGCTACACCTTC; cdr3_aa: CASSYSVSKVYGYTF
v_call: TRBV3-1/TRBV3-2; j_call: TRBJ1-1; clone_size: NA; d_call: NA; cdr3_nt: TGTGCCAGCAGCGTATCCATGAACACTGAAGCTTTCTTT; cdr3_aa: CASSVSMNTEAFF
v_call: TRBV14; j_call: TRBJ2-1; clone_size: NA; d_call: NA; cdr3_nt: TGTGCCAGCAGCCAAGGCATGGGGAGGAGGACATACAATGAGCAGTTCTTC; cdr3_aa: CASSQGMGRRTYNEQFF
v_call: TRBV19; j_call: TRBJ1-1; clone_size: NA; d_call: TRBD1; cdr3_nt: TGTGCCAGTAGCCCGGGGGACAGGGCGAACACTGAAGCTTTCTTT; cdr3_aa: CASSPGDRANTEAFF
v_call: TRBV3-1/TRBV3-2; j_call: TRBJ2-5; clone_size: NA; d_call: NA; cdr3_nt: TGTGCCAGCAGCCCTCACCAAGAGACCCAGTACTTC; cdr3_aa: CASSPHQETQYF
v_call: TRBV4-2; j_call: TRBJ1-5; clone_size: NA; d_call: NA; cdr3_nt: TGTGCCAGCAGCCAAGATAGGTCGAATCAGCCCCAGCATTTT; cdr3_aa: CASSQDRSNQPQHF
v_call: TRBV19; j_call: TRBJ1-5; clone_size: NA; d_call: TRBD1; cdr3_nt: TGTGCCAGTAGCAGAACCCCTTATGGACAGGACAATCAGCCCCAGCATTTT; cdr3_aa: CASSRTPYGQDNQPQHF
v_call: TRBV6-2/TRBV6-3; j_call: TRBJ1-3; clone_size: NA; d_call: NA; cdr3_nt: TGTGCCAGCAGCCCGAGAGTAGGGGTCTACTCTGGAAACACCATATATTTT; cdr3_aa: CASSPRVGVYSGNTIYF
v_call: TRBV6-5; j_call: TRBJ1-3; clone_size: NA; d_call: TRBD1; cdr3_nt: TGTGCCAGCAGCTATAGACAGGGGCTAAACACCATATATTTT; cdr3_aa: CASSYRQGLNTIYF
v_call: TRBV7-2; j_call: TRBJ1-1; clone_size: once; d_call: NA; cdr3_nt: TGTGCCAGCAGCCCCCAGAGGCGAGGGGCTTTCTTT; cdr3_aa: CASSPQRRGAFF
v_call: TRBV29-1; j_call: TRBJ1-1; clone_size: NA; d_call: NA; cdr3_nt: TGCAGCGTTGAAGAGGCCAGGACCCCCCCCACTGAAGCTTTCTTT; cdr3_aa: CSVEEARTPPTEAFF
v_call: TRBV28; j_call: TRBJ1-3; clone_size: NA; d_call: NA; cdr3_nt: TGTGCCAGCCGGGCAGGACTGAGCTCTGGAAACACCATATATTTT; cdr3_aa: CASRAGLSSGNTIYF
v_call: TRBV6-5; j_call: TRBJ2-1; clone_size: NA; d_call: NA; cdr3_nt: TGTGCCATAGGGACTTTCCTTAATGAGCAGTTCTTC; cdr3_aa: CAIGTFLNEQFF
v_call: TRBV6-2/TRBV6-3; j_call: TRBJ2-7; clone_size: NA; d_call: TRBD1; cdr3_nt: TGTGCCAGCAGTACAGGGGTCTACGAGCAGTACTTC; cdr3_aa: CASSTGVYEQYF
v_call: TRBV19; j_call: TRBJ2-5; clone_size: NA; d_call: TRBD2; cdr3_nt: TGTGCCAGTAGTCCCCGGACTAGCACGGGCAAAGAGACCCAGTACTTC; cdr3_aa: CASSPRTSTGKETQYF
v_call: TRBV21-1; j_call: TRBJ1-1; clone_size: NA; d_call: NA; cdr3_nt: TGTGCCAGCAGCAAATCCCCTGGGACAGGCCCGAACACTGAAGCTTTCTTT; cdr3_aa: CASSKSPGTGPNTEAFF
v_call: TRBV9; j_call: TRBJ2-3; clone_size: NA; d_call: TRBD1; cdr3_nt: TGTGCCAGCAGCACCGGACAGGGTCCAGATACGCAGTATTTT; cdr3_aa: CASSTGQGPDTQYF
v_call: TRBV2; j_call: TRBJ2-5; clone_size: NA; d_call: TRBD1; cdr3_nt: TGTGCCAGCCACCGGGACAGGGAGGGGACCCAGTACTTC; cdr3_aa: CASHRDREGTQYF
v_call: TRBV6-5; j_call: TRBJ2-7; clone_size: NA; d_call: TRBD1; cdr3_nt: TGTGCCAGCAGTTACTTTGACAGGGGCCACGAGCAGTACTTC; cdr3_aa: CASSYFDRGHEQYF
v_call: TRBV28; j_call: TRBJ1-5; clone_size: NA; d_call: NA; cdr3_nt: TGTGCCAGCAGTTTATTGGGGGCGCTTGGGGGCAATCAGCCCCAGCATTTT; cdr3_aa: CASSLLGALGGNQPQHF
v_call: TRBV5-4; j_call: TRBJ2-5; clone_size: NA; d_call: TRBD2; cdr3_nt: TGTGCCAGCAGTCTTAGACTAGCGGGAACTCAAGAGACCCAGTACTTC; cdr3_aa: CASSLRLAGTQETQYF
v_call: TRBV30; j_call: TRBJ1-6; clone_size: NA; d_call: NA; cdr3_nt: TGTGCCTGGAGCCGGGACTCCTATAATTCACCCCTCCACTTT; cdr3_aa: CAWSRDSYNSPLHF
v_call: TRBV6-5; j_call: TRBJ1-4; clone_size: NA; d_call: NA; cdr3_nt: TGTGCCAGCAGTAAGGACAGAGGGGAAAAACTGTTTTTT; cdr3_aa: CASSKDRGEKLFF
v_call: TRBV27; j_call: TRBJ1-6; clone_size: once; d_call: NA; cdr3_nt: TGTGCCCCGCGGGGGGTATTGGATTCACCCCTCCACTTT; cdr3_aa: CAPRGVLDSPLHF
v_call: TRBV3-1/TRBV3-2; j_call: TRBJ1-2; clone_size: NA; d_call: NA; cdr3_nt: TGTGCCAGCAGCCGTAAACAGGGAGCTAACTATGGCTACACCTTC; cdr3_aa: CASSRKQGANYGYTF
v_call: TRBV28; j_call: TRBJ1-1; clone_size: NA; d_call: TRBD1; cdr3_nt: TGTGCCAGCAGAGTGGGCCCGGGACAGGGGATGAACACTGAAGCTTTCTTT; cdr3_aa: CASRVGPGQGMNTEAFF
v_call: TRBV19; j_call: TRBJ1-5; clone_size: NA; d_call: NA; cdr3_nt: TGTGCCACTAGGCAGGGAGAGTATCAGCCCCAGCATTTT; cdr3_aa: CATRQGEYQPQHF